The 14 T cell receptor beta chains presented below share a single source sample, sequenced in a study of T cell responses to AZD1222 COVID-19 vaccine. Only in-frame clones appear in the TCRdb table, and some are missing; sequencing was by immunoSEQ multiplex PCR. The table has around 99,000 clones, 90% to 95% seen once. Here the sequenced sample was peripheral blood, taken on day 0 of AZD1222 vaccination. Receptors were obtained from an adult in good health.

The chain combines TRBV4-2 with TRBJ2-3; TRBD2 aligns across 9 bases. The CDR3 consists of 16 residues. The V gene's germline CDR1 is LGHNA and CDR2 YNFKEQ. After removal of 1 base from V and 0 bases from J, the junction contained 2 bases not matched to a gene. The CDR3 DNA reads as TGTGCCAGCAGCCAAGGCGGGAGGGCGAGCACAGATACGCAGTATTTT. Its protein is CASSQGGRASTDTQYF.

The CDR3 region has the DNA TGTGCCAGCAGCCCCGATATGGACAGTGTTAGGGGGGAGACCCAGTACTTC. Protein sequence: CASSPDMDSVRGETQYF. The chain joins TRBV14 to TRBJ2-5, with a tentative D call TRBD1 (6 bases). V was clipped by 4 bases and J by 5 bases, with 23 bases between them. The germline V gene encodes CDR1 SGHDN and CDR2 FVKESK. This CDR3 spans 17 amino acids.

J is TRBJ1-1 and V is TRBV11-2; 8 nucleotides align to TRBD1. Germline lookup yields CDR1 SGHAT and CDR2 FQNNGV. The CDR3 has 15 residues. The V and J ends lost 5 bases and 7 bases, in that order; junction bases with no gene match: 12. The CDR3 bases are TGTGCCAGCAGCATGGGACAGGCCGGAGTGATTGAAGCTTTCTTT. It is translated as CASSMGQAGVIEAFF.

This sequence joins TRBV27 and TRBJ1-4; TRBD1 matches at 8 bases. Germline lookup yields CDR1 MNHEY and CDR2 SMNVEV (reference sequence). The J segment lost 7 bases and the V segment lost 5 bases, leaving 9 bases of the junction unmatched. The length of the CDR3 is 15 residues. The CDR3 region has the DNA TGTGCCAGCAGTACATACAGGGGGGGGATTGAAAAACTGTTTTTT. As protein: CASSTYRGGIEKLFF.

The rearrangement links TRBV20-1 to TRBJ1-6, with D perhaps matching TRBD1 (5 bases). The CDR3 totals 14 residues. The V gene lost 3 bases and the J gene lost 7 bases, with 13 bases spanning the gap. From germline, CDR1 is DFQATT and CDR2 SNEGSKA (reference sequence). CDR3 region: CSASSRGWNSPLHF. CDR3 nucleotides: TGCAGTGCTAGTTCAAGGGGTTGGAATTCACCCCTCCACTTT.

The chain's CDR3 is CATSDSANEQFF. The CDR3 DNA is TGTGCCACCAGTGATTCTGCCAATGAGCAGTTCTTC. The chain couples TRBV24-1 to TRBJ2-1; no firm D call. This CDR3 is built from 12 residues. Germline V CDR1 and CDR2: KGHDR, SFDVKD. Trimming removed 2 bases from V and 6 bases from J, with 4 bases in between.

This rearrangement joins TRBV6-5 to TRBJ1-5; a possible D gene is TRBD1 (5 bases). V lost 8 bases and J lost 4, with 12 bases in between. CDR3 size: 13 residues. The V gene's germline CDR1 is MNHEY and CDR2 SVGAGI. The CDR3, as DNA: TGTGCCAGCGGACCCAGGGAAAATCAGCCCCAGCATTTT. Translating it yields CASGPRENQPQHF.

V and J are TRBV7-6 and TRBJ2-5; D might be TRBD2 (5 bases). V was cut by 3 bases and J by 5 bases, with 10 bases left in between. Germline lookup yields CDR1 SGHVS and CDR2 FNYEAQ. This CDR3 is 13 amino acids long. This CDR3 reads CASSFGGQETQYF. The CDR3 nucleotides read TGTGCCAGCAGCTTTGGAGGTCAGGAGACCCAGTACTTC.

This clone appeared once. The chain employs TRBV5-1 and TRBJ2-7, with D maybe TRBD2 (5 bases). This CDR3 is 13 amino acids long. Deletions cut 4 bases from V and 2 bases from J, with 10 bases between. Germline CDR1 and CDR2: SGHRS and YFSETQ. The CDR3: CASSTGDTYEQYF. For the CDR3, the DNA is TGCGCCAGCAGCACCGGGGATACCTACGAGCAGTACTTC. Filled out from reference TRBV5-1 and TRBJ2-7, the complete variable domain reads KAGVTQTPRYLIKTRGQQVTLSCSPISGHRSVSWYQQTPGQGLQFLFEYFSETQRNKGNFPGRFSGRQFSNSRSEMNVSTLELGDSALYLCASSTGDTYEQYFGPGTRLTVT.

J is TRBJ2-7 and V is TRBV25-1; 12 positions match TRBD2. This CDR3 has 16 residues. The germline gives CDR1 MGHDK, CDR2 SYGVNS. V was pared by 5 bases and J by 0 bases, with 5 bases of the junction left unmatched. CDR3 sequence reads: CASSSRTSGTSYEQYF. The DNA for the CDR3 is TGTGCCAGCAGTTCCCGGACTAGCGGGACCTCCTACGAGCAGTACTTC.

The CDR3 DNA reads TGTGCCAGCTCACCAGGGGTCACTGAAGCTTTCTTT. Amino acids: CASSPGVTEAFF. The chain has TRBV18 and TRBJ1-1; D not resolved. V lost 2 bases, J lost 4 bases, and 5 bases lay in between. CDR1 and CDR2 from the germline V gene are KGHSH and LQKENI. The CDR3 is 12 residues long.

This chain connects TRBV7-2 to TRBJ2-7, with 7 bases fitting TRBD2. The CDR3 consists of 19 residues. Losses at the gene ends were 1 base for V and 0 bases for J; bases not matched to a gene: 15. Germline values: CDR1 SGHTA, CDR2 FQGNSA. Here the CDR3 reads CASSLGPSGRPRGSYEQYF. The CDR3 bases are TGTGCCAGCAGCTTAGGGCCTAGCGGACGACCCCGCGGCTCCTACGAGCAGTACTTC.

J is TRBJ1-2 and V is TRBV19; no clear D gene. The germline CDR1 and CDR2 sequences are LNHDA and SQIVND (reference sequence). Trimming shortened V by 2 bases and J by 5 bases, and 9 bases separated the two germline ends. The CDR3 contains 13 residues. DNA for the CDR3: TGTGCCAGTAGTATAAGCCCGTTATATGGCTACACCTTC. It yields the protein CASSISPLYGYTF.

The gene calls are TRBV4-1 and TRBJ1-1, with 7 positions matching TRBD1. After removal of 1 base from V and 0 bases from J, the junction contained 2 bases not matched to a gene. This CDR3 comprises 15 residues. Germline assignment: CDR1 MGHRA and CDR2 YSYEKL. The CDR3 protein is CASSQGGQMNTEAFF. The CDR3 region has the DNA TGCGCCAGCAGCCAAGGGGGACAGATGAACACTGAAGCTTTCTTT.